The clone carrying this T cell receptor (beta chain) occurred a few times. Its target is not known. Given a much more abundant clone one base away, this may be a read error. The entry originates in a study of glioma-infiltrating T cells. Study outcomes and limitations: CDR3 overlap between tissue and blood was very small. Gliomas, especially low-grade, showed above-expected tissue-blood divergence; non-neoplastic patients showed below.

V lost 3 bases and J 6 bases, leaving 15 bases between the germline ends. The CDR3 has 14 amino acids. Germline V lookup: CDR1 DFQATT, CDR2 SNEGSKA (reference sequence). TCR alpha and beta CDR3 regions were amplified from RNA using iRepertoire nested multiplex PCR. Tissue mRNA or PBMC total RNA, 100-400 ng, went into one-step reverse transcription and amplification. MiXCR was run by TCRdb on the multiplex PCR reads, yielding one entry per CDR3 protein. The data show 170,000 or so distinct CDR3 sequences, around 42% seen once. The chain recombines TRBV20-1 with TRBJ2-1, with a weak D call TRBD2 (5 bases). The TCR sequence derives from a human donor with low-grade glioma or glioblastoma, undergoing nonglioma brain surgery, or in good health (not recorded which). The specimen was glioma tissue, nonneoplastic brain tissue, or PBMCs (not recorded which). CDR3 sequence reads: CSASLLEGVNEQFF. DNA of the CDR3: TGCAGTGCTAGTCTACTAGAGGGAGTCAATGAGCAGTTCTTC.